These 24 T cell receptor beta chains were all obtained from the same sample, sequenced in a study of neurological immune-mediated disorders. TCRdb passed the 5' RACE reads through MiXCR, listing each CDR3 protein once. The table shows tens of thousands of distinct CDR3 sequences, with 20% to 30% occurring only once. Sequenced: PBMCs. These receptor sequences come from a woman in her seventies in good health.

The chain has TRBV27 and TRBJ2-3; TRBD2 matches at 11 bases. The CDR3 spans 13 residues. The germline CDR1 and CDR2 sequences are MNHEY and SMNVEV (reference sequence). J was trimmed by 5 bases and V by 10 bases; bases with no gene match: 5. The CDR3 DNA is TGTGCCACCTCACTAGCGGGGGAAGATACGCAGTATTTT. Protein product: CATSLAGEDTQYF.

At least ten counts were recorded for this clonotype. This chain uses TRBV5-1 with TRBJ2-3; D is unclear. Germline V gene data show CDR1 as SGHRS and CDR2 as YFSETQ. The CDR3 totals 14 residues. Trimming removed 1 base at V and 3 bases at J, with 9 bases between. The CDR3 DNA follows: TGCGCCAGCAGCTTGATTAGCCTAACAGATACGCAGTATTTT. Protein sequence: CASSLISLTDTQYF.

This clonotype was seen many times. In DNA, the CDR3 is TGCGCCAGCAGCTTCTCTCTGGAGCAGTACTTC. It translates to CASSFSLEQYF. The rearrangement links TRBV5-1 to TRBJ2-5; D is uncertain. The CDR3 runs 11 residues. Germline CDR1 SGHRS, CDR2 YFSETQ. V lost 2 bases to trimming and J lost 11 bases, with 10 bases between them.

This clonotype appeared many times. The CDR3 DNA reads as TGCAGTGTCCCTACCCTTCTATGGAATGAGCAGTTCTTC. Translated: CSVPTLLWNEQFF. J is TRBJ2-1 and V is TRBV20-1, with D unresolved. Germline CDR1 reads DFQATT; CDR2 reads SNEGSKA (reference sequence). V shed 7 bases and J shed 7 bases, with 17 bases lying between them. The CDR3 is 13 residues long.

This clonotype appeared many times. V gene TRBV7-2 combines with J gene TRBJ1-4, with a tentative D call TRBD1 (6 bases). The V gene's germline CDR1 is SGHTA and CDR2 FQGNSA. This CDR3 is 14 amino acids long. The V gene lost 5 bases and the J gene lost 5 bases, with 12 bases spanning the gap. The CDR3 is CASSPTGGNEKLFF. DNA of the CDR3: TGTGCCAGCAGCCCGACAGGCGGGAATGAAAAACTGTTTTTT.

This clonotype was seen ten or more times. J is TRBJ2-7 and V is TRBV20-1; 11 nucleotides match TRBD2. The CDR3 contains 16 residues. Germline lookup yields CDR1 DFQATT and CDR2 SNEGSKA (reference sequence). V gave up 3 bases and J gave up 1 base; unmatched junction bases: 8. The CDR3 DNA reads as TGCAGTGCTAGGGGCTTGACTAGCGGGACATCCTACGAGCAGTACTTC. It is translated as CSARGLTSGTSYEQYF.

This clonotype showed up many times. This chain uses TRBV18 with TRBJ2-1; 9 nucleotides agree with TRBD2. CDR3 length: 19 residues. The germline V gene encodes CDR1 KGHSH and CDR2 LQKENI. V lost 0 bases to trimming and J lost 3 bases; unmatched junction nucleotides: 12. In nucleotides, the CDR3 is TGTGCCAGCTCACCACCACTTGGGGCTAGCGGGGCCCTCTACAATGAGCAGTTCTTC. Encoded protein: CASSPPLGASGALYNEQFF.

By share, this clonotype counts as medium-sized. The chain uses TRBV27 and TRBJ1-1; D not resolved. This CDR3 has 14 amino acids. The germline V and J ends were trimmed by 2 bases and 1 base, with 8 bases remaining between them. Germline V gene lookup returns CDR1 MNHEY and CDR2 SMNVEV (reference sequence). This CDR3 reads CASSLQPPNTEAFF. The CDR3 region has the DNA TGTGCCAGCAGTTTACAACCGCCGAACACTGAAGCTTTCTTT.

This clonotype was observed many times. The chain employs TRBV5-1 and TRBJ1-1; possibly TRBD1 for D (5 bases). V gave up 5 bases and J gave up 4 bases, with 15 bases separating them. This CDR3 has 14 residues. Per the germline V gene, CDR1 is SGHRS and CDR2 is YFSETQ. This CDR3 reads CASRSRGEGTEAFF. The CDR3 DNA is TGCGCCAGCAGATCTCGGGGGGAGGGCACTGAAGCTTTCTTT.

This clonotype was observed at least ten times. The chain is built from TRBV6-2 or TRBV6-3 and TRBJ2-3, with TRBD1 as a possible D gene (6 bases). Deletions cut 6 bases from V and 6 bases from J, with 16 bases between. The CDR3 runs 14 residues. Germline CDR1 reads MNHEY; CDR2 reads SVGEGT. The CDR3 DNA reads TGTGCCAGCAGCCATCACAGGGAACTTGATACGCAGTATTTT. This translates into CASSHHRELDTQYF.

This clonotype was observed at least ten times. The chain couples TRBV20-1 to TRBJ2-4, with TRBD2 matching 10 bases. The CDR3 length is 17 residues. CDR1 is DFQATT and CDR2 is SNEGSKA in the germline V gene (reference sequence). The J segment lost 2 bases and the V segment lost 5 bases, leaving 12 bases of the junction unmatched. The DNA of the CDR3 is TGCAGTGCTGAGGGGGGACTAGCGCTTAGGTCCAAAAACATTCAGTACTTC. Translating gives CSAEGGLALRSKNIQYF.

This clonotype was counted at least ten times. V usage is TRBV7-2 and J usage is TRBJ1-4; a possible D gene is TRBD1 (5 bases). The CDR3 consists of 15 residues. CDR1 is SGHTA, CDR2 FQGNSA, per germline. The V and J ends lost 4 bases and 8 bases respectively, with 17 bases between them. Here the CDR3 reads CASSSNNGASEKLFF. The CDR3 DNA is TGTGCCAGCAGCTCGAACAATGGGGCCTCAGAAAAACTGTTTTTT.

At least ten counts were recorded for this clonotype. This chain connects TRBV6-5 to TRBJ2-5; weak D call: TRBD1 (6 bases). Trimming stripped 0 bases from V and 2 bases from J, with 10 bases between. Germline lookup yields CDR1 MNHEY and CDR2 SVGAGI. This CDR3 is built from 15 residues. The CDR3 region has the DNA TGTGCCAGCAGTTACTCGGGGGCTAGTCAAGAGACCCAGTACTTC. Amino acid sequence: CASSYSGASQETQYF.

The genes are TRBV7-9 and TRBJ2-1, with a tentative D call TRBD2 (5 bases). The germline CDR1 and CDR2 sequences are SEHNR and FQNEAQ (reference sequence). V was pared by 5 bases and J by 6 bases, with 17 bases between. CDR3 length: 15 amino acids. The DNA for the CDR3 is TGTGCCAGCAGCCCACCGTGGAGGTGGGGCAATGAGCAGTTCTTC. The encoded protein is CASSPPWRWGNEQFF.

This clonotype was seen repeatedly, ten times or more. This chain joins TRBV5-1 and TRBJ2-1; 9 bases match TRBD1. The germline V gene has CDR1 SGHRS and CDR2 YFSETQ. The CDR3 length is 15 residues. Trimming took 3 bases from V and 3 from J; bases not matched to a gene: 4. CDR3 loop: CASSSGDRVYNEQFF. The CDR3 DNA follows: TGCGCCAGCAGCTCTGGGGACAGGGTCTACAATGAGCAGTTCTTC. The variable domain in full, with the rest retrieved from reference TRBV5-1 and TRBJ2-1, is KAGVTQTPRYLIKTRGQQVTLSCSPISGHRSVSWYQQTPGQGLQFLFEYFSETQRNKGNFPGRFSGRQFSNSRSEMNVSTLELGDSALYLCASSSGDRVYNEQFFGPGTRLTVL.

This clonotype has at least ten counts. The CDR3 DNA is TGTGCCAGCAGCTTACGACACACGGGGGGGGGAACTCACAATCAGCCCCAGCATTTT. It yields the protein CASSLRHTGGGTHNQPQHF. V and J are TRBV7-2 and TRBJ1-5, with D perhaps matching TRBD1 (5 bases). Germline CDR1 is SGHTA and CDR2 is FQGNSA. This CDR3 has 19 amino acids. V shed 2 bases and J shed 3 bases, with 23 bases lying between them.

For this clonotype: Sequence at one end of the junction differs from germline and may be a read error. DNA of the CDR3: TGTGTCAGCAGCACCCCCCCGGCCTCCCGGTTGGGGGATCAGCCCCAGCATTTT. This codes for CVSSTPPASRLGDQPQHF. V is TRBV9 and J is TRBJ1-5; the D gene is possibly TRBD1 (5 bases). The CDR3 length is 18 residues. Germline CDR1 reads SGDLS; CDR2 reads YYNGEE.

This clonotype has only a few counts. The V call is TRBV7-6, the J call TRBJ2-1; 12 bases align to TRBD2. Germline trimming cut 5 bases from V and 5 bases from J; bases unmatched to any gene: 4. Germline-derived CDR1 and CDR2 are SGHVS and FNYEAQ. The CDR3 totals 15 residues. CDR3 DNA sequence: TGTGCCAGCAGCCGGGGACTAGCGGGTAACAATGAGCAGTTCTTC. This sequence encodes CASSRGLAGNNEQFF.

This clonotype was found many times. The CDR3 reads CASSLSGASYEQYF. The DNA of the CDR3 is TGTGCCAGCAGCTTATCCGGGGCCTCCTACGAGCAGTACTTC. The chain couples TRBV7-2 to TRBJ2-7, with D possibly called TRBD1 or TRBD2 (5 bases each). Per the germline V gene, CDR1 is SGHTA and CDR2 is FQGNSA. V was clipped by 2 bases and J by 0 bases, with 8 bases between them. The CDR3 is made up of 14 amino acids. Full variable domain (rest looked up from reference TRBV7-2 and TRBJ2-7): GAGVSQSPSNKVTEKGKDVELRCDPISGHTALYWYRQSLGQGLEFLIYFQGNSAPDKSGLPSDRFSAERTGGSVSTLTIQRTQQEDSAVYLCASSLSGASYEQYFGPGTRLTVT.

At least ten counts were recorded for this clonotype. The V call is TRBV18, the J call TRBJ2-4, with D perhaps assigned TRBD1 or TRBD2 (5 bases each). The V and J ends lost 1 base and 0 bases respectively, with 10 bases between them. CDR3 size: 16 residues. Germline loops: CDR1 KGHSH, CDR2 LQKENI. The CDR3 is CASSPRDGLAKNIQYF. The CDR3 region has the DNA TGTGCCAGCTCACCACGGGACGGTCTAGCCAAAAACATTCAGTACTTC.

This rearrangement joins TRBV5-1 to TRBJ2-2; maybe TRBD1 (6 bases). Germline V CDR1 and CDR2: SGHRS, YFSETQ. This CDR3 comprises 15 residues. Trimming took 4 bases from V and 4 from J, leaving 14 bases between them. The CDR3 region is CASSHDRSGTGELFF. In nucleotides, the CDR3 is TGCGCCAGCAGCCACGACAGGTCGGGCACCGGGGAGCTGTTTTTT.

The table lists this clonotype with a few counts. V usage is TRBV29-1 and J usage is TRBJ1-1, with TRBD1 identical over 7 bases. Per the germline V gene, CDR1 is SQVTM and CDR2 is ANQGSEA. This CDR3 spans 12 amino acids. J lost 2 bases, V lost 5 bases, and 2 bases had no gene match. Here the CDR3 DNA reads TGCAGCGTTAGACAGGGAAACACTGAAGCTTTCTTT. Amino acids: CSVRQGNTEAFF.

This clonotype was counted ten times or more. This chain uses TRBV20-1 with TRBJ2-5; D unresolved. Germline loops: CDR1 DFQATT, CDR2 SNEGSKA (reference sequence). Trimming cost V 0 bases and J 0 bases, with 11 bases left between them. The CDR3 is made up of 15 amino acids. The CDR3 nucleotides are TGCAGTGCTAGAGATGGTCACGTGTACCAAGAGACCCAGTACTTC. Translating it yields CSARDGHVYQETQYF.

J is TRBJ1-3 and V is TRBV5-1; 8 nucleotides align to TRBD1. The CDR3 totals 15 residues. Germline V gene data show CDR1 as SGHRS and CDR2 as YFSETQ. The V gene end was trimmed by 4 bases and the J gene end by 0 bases; junction bases not matched to a gene: 3. CDR3 sequence: CASSPGQVSGNTIYF. The CDR3 DNA reads TGCGCCAGCAGCCCGGGACAGGTCTCTGGAAACACCATATATTTT.